This T cell receptor beta chain was observed in a study of blood T cell repertoires in COVID-19. Study-level information: Samples came from the United States, Italy and Spain, spanning acute and convalescent COVID-19. T cells, B-cell-depleted T cells, or PBMCs provided the cDNA or gDNA that served as material.

Assay used: immunoSEQ multiplex PCR; TCRdb lists only in-frame clones, some missing. The table has about 80,000 clones, 65% to 90% seen once. This CDR3 is 15 amino acids long. The V and J ends lost 3 bases and 4 bases, in that order; junction bases with no gene match: 8. Germline loops: CDR1 LGHNA, CDR2 YSLEER. This clone was seen a few times. Sequencing input: peripheral blood. The source is a man between 45 and 60 years old with COVID-19, enrolled during active disease. This rearrangement joins TRBV4-3 to TRBJ1-1; 7 bases match TRBD1. This CDR3 is CASSQSPQGSTEAFF. The CDR3, as DNA: TGCGCCAGCAGCCAGAGCCCACAGGGGAGCACTGAAGCTTTCTTT.